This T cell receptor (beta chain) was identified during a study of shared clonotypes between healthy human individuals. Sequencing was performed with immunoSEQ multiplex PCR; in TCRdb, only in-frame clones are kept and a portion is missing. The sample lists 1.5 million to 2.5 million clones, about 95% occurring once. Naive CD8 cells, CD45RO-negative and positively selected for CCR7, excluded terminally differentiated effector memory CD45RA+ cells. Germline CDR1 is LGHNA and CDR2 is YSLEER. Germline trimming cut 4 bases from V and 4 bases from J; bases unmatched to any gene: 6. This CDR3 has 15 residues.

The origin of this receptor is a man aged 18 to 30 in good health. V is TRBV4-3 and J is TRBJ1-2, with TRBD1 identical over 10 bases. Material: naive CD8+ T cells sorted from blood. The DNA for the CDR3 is TGCGCCAGCAGCCCGGGACAGGGGATCCTCTATGGCTACACCTTC. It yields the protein CASSPGQGILYGYTF.